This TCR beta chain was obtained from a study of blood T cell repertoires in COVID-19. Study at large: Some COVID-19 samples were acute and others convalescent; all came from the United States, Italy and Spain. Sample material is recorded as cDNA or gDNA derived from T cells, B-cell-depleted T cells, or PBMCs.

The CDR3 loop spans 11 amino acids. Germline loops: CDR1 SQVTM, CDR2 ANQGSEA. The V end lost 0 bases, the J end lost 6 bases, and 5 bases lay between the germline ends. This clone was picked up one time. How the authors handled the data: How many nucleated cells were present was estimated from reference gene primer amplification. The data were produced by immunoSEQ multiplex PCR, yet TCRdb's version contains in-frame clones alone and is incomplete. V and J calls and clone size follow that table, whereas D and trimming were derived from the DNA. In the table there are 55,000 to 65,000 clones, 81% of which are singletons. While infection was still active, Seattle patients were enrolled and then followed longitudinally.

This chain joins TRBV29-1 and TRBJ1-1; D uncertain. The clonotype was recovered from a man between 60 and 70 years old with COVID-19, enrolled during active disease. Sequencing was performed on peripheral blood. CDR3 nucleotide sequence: TGCAGCGTTGAAGAAATCGCTGAAGCTTTCTTT. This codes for CSVEEIAEAFF.